Listed below are T cell receptor beta chains from one sample, sequenced in a study of blood T cell repertoires in COVID-19. Using immunoSEQ multiplex PCR, the repertoire was profiled, and TCRdb retains in-frame clones only, with some absent. The repertoire consists of more than 200,000 clones, with around 83% occurring once and the leading ten covering roughly 7.6%. The sample comprised peripheral blood. The receptors derive from a woman aged 45-65 years with acute or convalescent COVID-19. The CDR3 runs from the conserved cysteine through the conserved F or W. The order of the fields is J gene, V gene, CDR3 protein.

>TRBJ1-4|TRBV5-1
CASSLSGTGNEKLFF
>TRBJ2-5|TRBV24-1
CATSDPSGGEETQYF
>TRBJ1-4|TRBV27
CASSFLREGIGTNEKLFF
>TRBJ2-7|TRBV11-2
CASSLLAGSSYEQYF
>TRBJ2-3|TRBV11-2
CASSLLAGRTDTQYF
>TRBJ1-1|TRBV5-1
CASSSLGQGGTEAFF
>TRBJ2-2|TRBV24-1
CATRETGGAGGELFF
>TRBJ2-1|TRBV5-4
CASSLPTGGYNEQFF
>TRBJ1-2|TRBV6-1
CASSETWSGNYGYTF
>TRBJ2-5|TRBV10-2
CASTSLATQETQYF
>TRBJ1-4|TRBV5-5
CASSLEVWRDRKNEKLFF
>TRBJ2-1|TRBV18
CASSPGQGGEQFF
>TRBJ2-3|TRBV5-1
CASRLAGDPDTQYF
>TRBJ1-1|TRBV28
CASSGQGGTEAFF
>TRBJ1-1|TRBV21-1
CASSKEDKGAGTEAFF